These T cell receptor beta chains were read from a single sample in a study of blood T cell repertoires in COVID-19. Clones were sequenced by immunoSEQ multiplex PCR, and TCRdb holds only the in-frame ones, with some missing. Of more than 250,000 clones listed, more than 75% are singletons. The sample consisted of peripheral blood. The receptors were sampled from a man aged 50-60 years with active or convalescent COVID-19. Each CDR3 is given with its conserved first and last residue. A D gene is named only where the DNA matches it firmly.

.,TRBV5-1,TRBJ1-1,TGCGCCAGCAGCTTGGGCAACAGCCGGGGCACTGAAGCTTTCTTT,CASSLGNSRGTEAFF
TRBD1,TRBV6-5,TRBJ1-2,TGTGCCAGCAGCTTGACAGGGCTTGATGGCTACACCTTC,CASSLTGLDGYTF
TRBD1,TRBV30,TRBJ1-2,TGTGCCTGGAGCGTGACAGGGACTGGCTACACCTTC,CAWSVTGTGYTF
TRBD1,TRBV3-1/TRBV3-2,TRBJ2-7,TGTGCCAGCAGCCAGGCCGGGACAGCCTACGAGCAGTACTTC,CASSQAGTAYEQYF
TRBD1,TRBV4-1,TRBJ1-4,TGCGCCAGCAGCCAAGAGTCGCAGGGGGCGCGAAAACTGTTTTTT,CASSQESQGARKLFF
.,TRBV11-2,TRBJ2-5,TGTGCCAGCAGCTGGGAAGTAGGGAGGGGGCAAGAGACCCAGTACTTC,CASSWEVGRGQETQYF
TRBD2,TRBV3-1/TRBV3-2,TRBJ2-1,TGTGCCAGCAGCCACCCAGCGGGAGCCTACAATGAGCAGTTCTTC,CASSHPAGAYNEQFF
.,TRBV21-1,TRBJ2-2,TGTGCCAGCAGCAAAGCGGTCAGATTTGTAGACTTTTTCACCGGGGAGCTGTTTTTT,CASSKAVRFVDFFTGELFF
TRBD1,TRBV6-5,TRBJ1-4,TGTGCCAGCAGTTACTCGATTGGGACAGGGGATGAAAAACTGTTTTTT,CASSYSIGTGDEKLFF
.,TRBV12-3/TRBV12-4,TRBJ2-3,TGTGCCAGCAGTCACTTCTCAGATACGCAGTATTTT,CASSHFSDTQYF
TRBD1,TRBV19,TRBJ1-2,TGTGCCAGTAGTAGACAGGGGGACGGCTATGGCTACACCTTC,CASSRQGDGYGYTF
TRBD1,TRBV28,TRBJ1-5,TGTGCCAGCAGTGGAAAAACTCGCGGGACAGGGCAACAGCCCCAGCATTTT,CASSGKTRGTGQQPQHF
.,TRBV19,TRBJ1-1,TGTGCCACCGGACAGAGGAACACTGAAGCTTTCTTT,CATGQRNTEAFF
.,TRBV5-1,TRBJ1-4,TGCGCCAGCAGCTTGGTTGGGAGTGCAACTAATGAAAAACTGTTTTTT,CASSLVGSATNEKLFF
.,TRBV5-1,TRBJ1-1,TGCGCCAGCAGCTTGGAACAGGCTGAAGCTTTCTTT,CASSLEQAEAFF
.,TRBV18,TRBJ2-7,TGTGCCAGCTCACCACCGGGCAGGGGTGGGGAGCAGTACTTC,CASSPPGRGGEQYF
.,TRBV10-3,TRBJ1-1,TGTGCCATCAGTTACCGACCAGGCGAACTCGGGAAGACTGAAGCTTTCTTT,CAISYRPGELGKTEAFF
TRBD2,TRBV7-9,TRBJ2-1,TGTGCCGGAGGACTAGCGGGGGACAATGAGCAGTTCTTC,CAGGLAGDNEQFF
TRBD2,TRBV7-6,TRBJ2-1,TGTGCCAGCAGCTTATTGGGGACTAGCGGGAGAAAAGCCTCCTACAATGAGCAGTTCTTC,CASSLLGTSGRKASYNEQFF
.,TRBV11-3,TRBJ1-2,TGTGCCAGCAGCTTAGATCCCTCAGGGCTTGGCTACACCTTC,CASSLDPSGLGYTF
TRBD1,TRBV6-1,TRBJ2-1,TGTGCCAGCAGTGAATGGGACAGTATCGGCGATGAGCAGTTCTTC,CASSEWDSIGDEQFF
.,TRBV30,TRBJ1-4,TGTGCCTGGAGTGCGGGTATAGATTCTATGACTGGAAAACTGTTTTTT,CAWSAGIDSMTGKLFF
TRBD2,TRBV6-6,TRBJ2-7,TGTGCCGGTCGGGGGGTGAGCTCCTACGAGCAGTACTTC,CAGRGVSSYEQYF
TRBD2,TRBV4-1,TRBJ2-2,TGCGCCAGCAGCCCTAGCGGGAGGATCTCCGGGGAGCTGTTTTTT,CASSPSGRISGELFF
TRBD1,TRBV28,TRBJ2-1,TGTGCCAGCAGTTTGACAGGGGGAGGCTATGAGCAGTTCTTC,CASSLTGGGYEQFF
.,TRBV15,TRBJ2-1,TGTGCCACCAGCAGAGCGGGTGCCGCCTACAATGAGCAGTTCTTC,CATSRAGAAYNEQFF
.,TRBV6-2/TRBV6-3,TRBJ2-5,TGTGCCAGCAGTGTGGCGGGGGCGTCCCAAGAGACCCAGTACTTC,CASSVAGASQETQYF
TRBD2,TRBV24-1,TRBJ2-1,TGTGCCACCTCGATAGCGGGAGCCCACAATGAGCAGTTCTTC,CATSIAGAHNEQFF
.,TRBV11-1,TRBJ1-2,TGTGCCAGCAGCCGTGGTCCGCAAACGGATGGCTACACCTTC,CASSRGPQTDGYTF